The sequence of this T cell receptor beta chain was determined in a study of blood T cell repertoires in COVID-19 (dated by TCRdb to 2018 to 2021). Some background on the complete study: Samples covering the acute and convalescent phases of COVID-19 were provided by collaborators in the United States, Italy and Spain. The material from the prospective study consisted of cDNA or gDNA derived from T cells, B-cell-depleted T cells, or PBMCs. Subjects who had been exposed to COVID-19, were actively infected with it, or had recovered from it provided the deeply sampled blood TCRbeta repertoires that made up the dataset. The repertoires were made available in a free public database intended to serve as a resource for research on the immune response to SARS-CoV-2. The samples were drawn from the first 160 participants of the ongoing ImmuneRACE study and from 950 to 1,500 subjects provided by 6 global collaborators. Sample metadata almost always included a de-identified subject ID, COVID-19 status, age in years and sex. Where available, HLA class I and class II types were taken from metadata supplied by the sample provider and were not determined by assay-based typing.

TCRbeta CDR3 regions were amplified from genomic DNA by means of the immunoSEQ Assay, a bias-controlled multiplex PCR. For the original study's pipeline: Within the assay, amplification of reference gene primers was used to estimate how many nucleated cells each sample contained. Sequence reads were collapsed and filtered to measure the absolute abundance of every unique TCRbeta CDR3 rearrangement. For each sample, productive Simpson clonality was calculated by taking the square root of Simpson's diversity index across productive rearrangements. Entries here come from immuneACCESS through TCRdb and include only in-frame sequences with V and J called. Some clones fail to appear in such tables; in the studies checked, an unresolved V gene covers under half of the shortfall, and the cause of the remainder is unknown. Clone size and V and J calls were adopted from that table, with D and trimming inferred from the DNA. In all, the sample holds 130,000 or so clones, and 85% to 90% of those were seen once. About 2% of the sample belongs to the ten largest clones.

The collaborating institutions used their own protocols to collect whole blood in K2EDTA tubes. For TCRbeta analysis, collaborator samples were shipped as frozen whole blood, as isolated PBMCs, or as DNA extracted from either sample type. Points on this clone: It lacks a known antigen. No base qualities exist here, and no much larger clone lies one base off it.

The CDR3 covers 16 residues, taking in both the cysteine and the phenylalanine. Only the CDR3 DNA is retained, 48 bases long and in frame from the first base. CDR1 and CDR2, per the germline V gene, are SGHRS and YFSETQ. Trimming takes 3 bases from V and 0 bases from J, and the germline ends sit 14 bases apart. General findings and caveats noted by the study authors: Clinical and demographic metadata were provided uncurated, with the amount varying by source and participant.

The origin of this receptor is a woman in her forties or fifties with acute or convalescent COVID-19. The chain joins TRBV5-1 to TRBJ2-3; no confident D gene assignment can be made. Sequencing was carried out using peripheral blood. The DNA sequence is TGCGCCAGCAGCTCCCTGTGGAGATCTAGCACAGATACGCAGTATTTT. This encodes CASSSLWRSSTDTQYF.